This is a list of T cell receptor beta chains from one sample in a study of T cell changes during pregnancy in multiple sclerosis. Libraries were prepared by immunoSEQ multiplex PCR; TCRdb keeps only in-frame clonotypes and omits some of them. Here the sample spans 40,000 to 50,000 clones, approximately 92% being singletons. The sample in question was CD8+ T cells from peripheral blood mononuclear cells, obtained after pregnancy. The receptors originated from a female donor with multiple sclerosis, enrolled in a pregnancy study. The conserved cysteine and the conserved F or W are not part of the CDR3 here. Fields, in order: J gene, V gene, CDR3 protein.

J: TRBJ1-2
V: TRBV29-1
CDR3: SVIDRAYGYT

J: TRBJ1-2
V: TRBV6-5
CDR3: ASSYTQGDYGYT

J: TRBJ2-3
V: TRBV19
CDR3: ASSEGPSGGGTDTQY

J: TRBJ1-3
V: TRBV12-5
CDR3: ASQGSGNTIY

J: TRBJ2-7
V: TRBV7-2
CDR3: ASSSRLAAVAYEQY

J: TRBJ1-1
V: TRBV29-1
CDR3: SGGGAGNTEAF

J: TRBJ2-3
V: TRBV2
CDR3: ASSDGTGRTDTQY

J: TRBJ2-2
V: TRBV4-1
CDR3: ASSQNMAGRTNTGELF

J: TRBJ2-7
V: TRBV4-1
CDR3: ASSQPGTQYEQY

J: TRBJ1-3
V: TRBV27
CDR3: ASSSGTDRSSGNTIY

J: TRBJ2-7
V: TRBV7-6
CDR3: ASSLAQGTYEQY

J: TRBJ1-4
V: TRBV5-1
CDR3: ASSLGQGLREKLF

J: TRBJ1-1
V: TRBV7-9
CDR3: ASRPYPGQGPHQAF

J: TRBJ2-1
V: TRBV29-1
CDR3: SVEDPSAGAGDEQF

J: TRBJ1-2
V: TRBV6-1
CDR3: ASETGVGNYGYT

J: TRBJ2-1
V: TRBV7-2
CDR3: ASSSPVASVYNEQF

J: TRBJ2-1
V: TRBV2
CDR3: ASSDRDNEQF

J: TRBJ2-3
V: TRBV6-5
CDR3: ASSYSSSTDTQY

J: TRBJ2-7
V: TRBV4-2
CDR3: ASSQGLALYEQY

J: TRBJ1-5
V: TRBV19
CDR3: ASSIDQGVQPQH

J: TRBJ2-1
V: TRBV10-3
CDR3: AISVEGRHEQF

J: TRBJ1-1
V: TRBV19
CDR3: ASSIGLRTEAF

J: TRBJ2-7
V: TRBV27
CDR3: ASSYRDAYEQY

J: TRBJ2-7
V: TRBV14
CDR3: ASWGGDRVCEQY

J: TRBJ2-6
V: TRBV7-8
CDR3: ASSLSNVGTGANVLT

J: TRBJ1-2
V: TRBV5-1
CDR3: ASSLGQYDFNYGYT

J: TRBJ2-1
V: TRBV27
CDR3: ASSLKAGADSYNEQF

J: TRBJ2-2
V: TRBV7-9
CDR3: ASSFSNTGELF

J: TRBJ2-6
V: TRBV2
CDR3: ASSGQVLGANVLT

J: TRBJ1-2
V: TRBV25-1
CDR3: ASGTGGRKT

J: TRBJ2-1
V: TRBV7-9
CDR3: ASSSTGGSYNEQF

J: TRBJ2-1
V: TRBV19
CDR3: ASSIDLNGNEQF

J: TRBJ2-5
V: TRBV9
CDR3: ASSVEGVQETQY

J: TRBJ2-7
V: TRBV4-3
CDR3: ASSQDGDSSYEQY